This is a list of T cell receptor beta chains from one sample in a study of patients and donors after allogeneic stem cell transplantation. TCRdb independently ran MiXCR on the RT-PCR reads; one entry per CDR3 protein. The data contain around 170,000 distinct CDR3 sequences, 24% of them singletons. The specimen sequenced was blood, either unsorted or a sorted T cell fraction (not recorded which). Receptor source: a human donor who was either an allogeneic HSCT recipient or a stem cell or donor lymphocyte infusion donor (not recorded which). It is not recorded whose cells these are; they may come from a transplant donor. Both conserved end residues are part of each CDR3. The D gene is left open where the match is weak. Size tells how often a clone was seen (once, few, many) or the class of an expanded clone, and some rows leave it out.

cdr3_aa: CASSRTRGKGNTIYF; cdr3_nt: TGTGCCAGCAGCAGAACCAGGGGGAAGGGAAACACCATATATTTT; clone_size: NA; d_call: TRBD1; j_call: TRBJ1-3; v_call: TRBV27
cdr3_aa: CASSPSPPSYNEQFF; cdr3_nt: TGTGCCAGCAGTCCCAGCCCCCCCTCCTACAATGAGCAGTTCTTC; clone_size: NA; d_call: NA; j_call: TRBJ2-1; v_call: TRBV7-6
cdr3_aa: CASSTLTSGSVADTQYF; cdr3_nt: TGTGCCAGCAGTACATTGACTAGCGGGAGCGTCGCAGATACGCAGTATTTT; clone_size: few; d_call: TRBD2; j_call: TRBJ2-3; v_call: TRBV12-3/TRBV12-4
cdr3_aa: CASSLDDGTGVNYGYTF; cdr3_nt: TGTGCCAGCAGCTTAGACGATGGGACAGGAGTTAACTATGGCTACACCTTC; clone_size: NA; d_call: TRBD1; j_call: TRBJ1-2; v_call: TRBV7-9
cdr3_aa: CASSFLQGVIDEQFF; cdr3_nt: TGTGCCAGCAGTTTCCTTCAGGGGGTAATTGATGAGCAGTTCTTC; clone_size: once; d_call: TRBD1; j_call: TRBJ2-1; v_call: TRBV12-3/TRBV12-4
cdr3_aa: CSVGTDNEQFF; cdr3_nt: TGCAGCGTCGGGACTGACAATGAGCAGTTCTTC; clone_size: few; d_call: NA; j_call: TRBJ2-1; v_call: TRBV29-1
cdr3_aa: CSATGGGTNQPQHF; cdr3_nt: TGCAGTGCTACAGGGGGCGGAACAAATCAGCCCCAGCATTTT; clone_size: NA; d_call: TRBD1; j_call: TRBJ1-5; v_call: TRBV20-1
cdr3_aa: CASSTTGTRGTYEQFF; cdr3_nt: TGTGCCAGCAGCACCACGGGGACTAGGGGTACATATGAGCAGTTCTTC; clone_size: NA; d_call: TRBD2; j_call: TRBJ2-1; v_call: TRBV7-2
cdr3_aa: CSGIQGQHADTQYF; cdr3_nt: TGCAGCGGGATTCAAGGGCAGCACGCAGATACGCAGTATTTT; clone_size: NA; d_call: NA; j_call: TRBJ2-3; v_call: TRBV29-1
cdr3_aa: CASRPRGRLDNEQFF; cdr3_nt: TGTGCCAGCAGACCTCGTGGACGTTTGGACAATGAGCAGTTCTTC; clone_size: NA; d_call: NA; j_call: TRBJ2-1; v_call: TRBV12-3/TRBV12-4
cdr3_aa: CASRRSEAVQPQHF; cdr3_nt: TGTGCCAGCAGAAGATCTGAAGCCGTTCAGCCCCAGCATTTT; clone_size: few; d_call: NA; j_call: TRBJ1-5; v_call: TRBV6-2/TRBV6-3
cdr3_aa: CASSPLDWDSNQPQHF; cdr3_nt: TGTGCCAGCAGCCCCCTCGATTGGGATAGCAATCAGCCCCAGCATTTT; clone_size: few; d_call: NA; j_call: TRBJ1-5; v_call: TRBV7-9
cdr3_aa: CASSYSGDNPNTEAFF; cdr3_nt: TGTGCCAGCAGTTACTCGGGGGACAACCCGAACACTGAAGCTTTCTTT; clone_size: few; d_call: NA; j_call: TRBJ1-1; v_call: TRBV6-2/TRBV6-3
cdr3_aa: CASSEGGINEKLFF; cdr3_nt: TGTGCCAGCAGTGAGGGGGGGATAAATGAAAAACTGTTTTTT; clone_size: few; d_call: NA; j_call: TRBJ1-4; v_call: TRBV7-2
cdr3_aa: CASSLDGGYGYTF; cdr3_nt: TGTGCCAGCAGTCTCGACGGGGGCTATGGCTACACCTTC; clone_size: NA; d_call: NA; j_call: TRBJ1-2; v_call: TRBV27
cdr3_aa: CASSLGASGNTGELFF; cdr3_nt: TGCGCCAGCAGCCTAGGGGCTAGCGGGAACACCGGGGAGCTGTTTTTT; clone_size: NA; d_call: TRBD2; j_call: TRBJ2-2; v_call: TRBV5-1
cdr3_aa: CASSRGRNTGELFF; cdr3_nt: TGTGCCAGCAGTAGAGGACGCAACACCGGGGAGCTGTTTTTT; clone_size: NA; d_call: NA; j_call: TRBJ2-2; v_call: TRBV12-3/TRBV12-4
cdr3_aa: CASSLLADPPRQQFF; cdr3_nt: TGCGCCAGCAGCTTGTTAGCGGACCCCCCTCGGCAGCAGTTCTTC; clone_size: NA; d_call: NA; j_call: TRBJ2-1; v_call: TRBV5-1
cdr3_aa: CASGGDRVSETQYF; cdr3_nt: TGTGCCAGCGGCGGGGACAGGGTTTCGGAGACCCAGTACTTC; clone_size: few; d_call: TRBD1; j_call: TRBJ2-5; v_call: TRBV25-1
cdr3_aa: CASSWERLYEQYF; cdr3_nt: TGTGCCAGCAGCTGGGAACGGCTCTACGAGCAGTACTTC; clone_size: NA; d_call: NA; j_call: TRBJ2-7; v_call: TRBV7-9
cdr3_aa: CASSYSTAHLTGYGYTF; cdr3_nt: TGTGCCAGCAGTTACTCGACTGCACACCTCACGGGGTATGGCTACACCTTC; clone_size: few; d_call: NA; j_call: TRBJ1-2; v_call: TRBV6-5
cdr3_aa: CASSRVFLGEPEAFF; cdr3_nt: TGTGCCAGCAGTAGGGTTTTTTTGGGGGAGCCTGAAGCTTTCTTT; clone_size: many; d_call: NA; j_call: TRBJ1-1; v_call: TRBV6-1
cdr3_aa: CSARVGVNTEAFF; cdr3_nt: TGCAGTGCTAGAGTAGGGGTGAACACTGAAGCTTTCTTT; clone_size: few; d_call: NA; j_call: TRBJ1-1; v_call: TRBV20-1
cdr3_aa: CASKKSGTSTDTQYF; cdr3_nt: TGCGCCAGCAAGAAAAGCGGGACTAGCACAGATACGCAGTATTTT; clone_size: few; d_call: TRBD2; j_call: TRBJ2-3; v_call: TRBV4-3
cdr3_aa: CSALLGGSSTDTQYF; cdr3_nt: TGCAGTGCTCTGCTGGGCGGGTCTAGCACAGATACGCAGTATTTT; clone_size: NA; d_call: NA; j_call: TRBJ2-3; v_call: TRBV20-1
cdr3_aa: CASSHGGSLYEQYF; cdr3_nt: TGTGCCAGCAGCCACGGCGGGAGCCTTTACGAGCAGTACTTC; clone_size: few; d_call: TRBD2; j_call: TRBJ2-7; v_call: TRBV3-1
cdr3_aa: CSARPLARDRESDYGYTF; cdr3_nt: TGCAGTGCTAGACCTCTGGCGCGGGACAGGGAGTCGGATTATGGCTACACCTTC; clone_size: NA; d_call: TRBD1; j_call: TRBJ1-2; v_call: TRBV20-1
cdr3_aa: CASSRQEYSPLHF; cdr3_nt: TGTGCCAGCAGTAGACAGGAATATTCACCCCTCCACTTT; clone_size: few; d_call: NA; j_call: TRBJ1-6; v_call: TRBV12-3/TRBV12-4
cdr3_aa: CAFSGTVLAKNIQYF; cdr3_nt: TGTGCCTTCTCCGGGACAGTTTTAGCCAAAAACATTCAGTACTTC; clone_size: NA; d_call: TRBD1; j_call: TRBJ2-4; v_call: TRBV30
cdr3_aa: CSAREGTGDEKLFF; cdr3_nt: TGCAGTGCTAGAGAGGGTACAGGGGATGAAAAACTGTTTTTT; clone_size: many; d_call: TRBD1; j_call: TRBJ1-4; v_call: TRBV20-1
cdr3_aa: CASSQALRDTEAFF; cdr3_nt: TGCGCCAGCAGCCAAGCTCTTAGGGACACTGAAGCTTTCTTT; clone_size: medium-sized; d_call: NA; j_call: TRBJ1-1; v_call: TRBV5-1
cdr3_aa: CSVAGATNEKLFF; cdr3_nt: TGCAGCGTCGCTGGGGCAACTAATGAAAAACTGTTTTTT; clone_size: NA; d_call: NA; j_call: TRBJ1-4; v_call: TRBV29-1
cdr3_aa: CASSPASSALNTEAFF; cdr3_nt: TGTGCCAGCAGTCCAGCCAGCTCGGCTTTGAACACTGAAGCTTTCTTT; clone_size: few; d_call: NA; j_call: TRBJ1-1; v_call: TRBV12-3/TRBV12-4
cdr3_aa: CASSGSNQPQHF; cdr3_nt: TGTGCCAGCAGTGGGAGCAATCAGCCCCAGCATTTT; clone_size: few; d_call: NA; j_call: TRBJ1-5; v_call: TRBV2
cdr3_aa: CASSKSLGEQYF; cdr3_nt: TGTGCCAGCAGCAAAAGTTTAGGGGAGCAGTACTTC; clone_size: NA; d_call: NA; j_call: TRBJ2-7; v_call: TRBV7-2
cdr3_aa: CASSFSAQGGGPQHF; cdr3_nt: TGTGCCAGCAGTTTTTCCGCGCAGGGGGGAGGACCCCAGCATTTT; clone_size: many; d_call: TRBD1; j_call: TRBJ1-5; v_call: TRBV12-3/TRBV12-4
cdr3_aa: CASRYGNEQFF; cdr3_nt: TGCGCCAGCAGATATGGCAATGAGCAGTTCTTC; clone_size: NA; d_call: NA; j_call: TRBJ2-1; v_call: TRBV5-1
cdr3_aa: CASSLHPGSRQPQHF; cdr3_nt: TGTGCCAGCAGTTTGCACCCAGGGAGTAGACAGCCCCAGCATTTT; clone_size: many; d_call: NA; j_call: TRBJ1-5; v_call: TRBV12-3/TRBV12-4
cdr3_aa: CASSLDLAANYGYTF; cdr3_nt: TGTGCCAGCAGCTTAGATCTGGCCGCCAACTATGGCTACACCTTC; clone_size: NA; d_call: NA; j_call: TRBJ1-2; v_call: TRBV11-3
cdr3_aa: CASSQDLAADTQYF; cdr3_nt: TGCGCCAGCAGCCAAGATCTGGCCGCAGATACGCAGTATTTT; clone_size: few; d_call: NA; j_call: TRBJ2-3; v_call: TRBV4-3
cdr3_aa: CASRHRAGDYGYTF; cdr3_nt: TGTGCCAGCAGACACAGGGCGGGGGACTATGGCTACACCTTC; clone_size: few; d_call: NA; j_call: TRBJ1-2; v_call: TRBV2
cdr3_aa: CASRTYIRGTYNSPLHF; cdr3_nt: TGTGCCAGCAGGACCTACATTAGAGGAACTTATAATTCACCCCTCCACTTT; clone_size: NA; d_call: NA; j_call: TRBJ1-6; v_call: TRBV27
cdr3_aa: CASSLRPPDYTGELFF; cdr3_nt: TGTGCCAGCAGTTTACGTCCGCCAGACTACACCGGGGAGCTGTTTTTT; clone_size: few; d_call: NA; j_call: TRBJ2-2; v_call: TRBV27
cdr3_aa: CASSLGHTSYNEQFF; cdr3_nt: TGTGCCAGCAGCCTTGGGCACACTTCCTACAATGAGCAGTTCTTC; clone_size: NA; d_call: NA; j_call: TRBJ2-1; v_call: TRBV6-5
cdr3_aa: CATDRTTNEKLFF; cdr3_nt: TGTGCCACCGACAGAACAACTAATGAAAAACTGTTTTTT; clone_size: NA; d_call: NA; j_call: TRBJ1-4; v_call: TRBV24-1